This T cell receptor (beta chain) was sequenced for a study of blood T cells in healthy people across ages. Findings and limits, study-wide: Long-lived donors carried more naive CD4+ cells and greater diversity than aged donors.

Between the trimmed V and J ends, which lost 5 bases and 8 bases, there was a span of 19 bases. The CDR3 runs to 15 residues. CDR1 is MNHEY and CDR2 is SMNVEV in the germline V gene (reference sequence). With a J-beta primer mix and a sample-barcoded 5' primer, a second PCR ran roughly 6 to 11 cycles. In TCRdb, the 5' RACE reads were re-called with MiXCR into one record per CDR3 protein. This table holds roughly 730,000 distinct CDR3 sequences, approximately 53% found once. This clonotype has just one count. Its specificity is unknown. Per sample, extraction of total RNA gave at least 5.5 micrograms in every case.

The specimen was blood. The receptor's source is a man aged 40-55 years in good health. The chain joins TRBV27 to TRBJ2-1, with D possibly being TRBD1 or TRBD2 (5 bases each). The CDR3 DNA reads TGTGCCAGCAGTCGCCGGGGCGGGCTCTTTGATGAGCAGTTCTTC. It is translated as CASSRRGGLFDEQFF.